These 30 T cell receptor beta chains originate from one sample sequenced in a study of cytomegalovirus exposure and HLA in healthy donors (dated by TCRdb to the late 2010s). Library method: the immunoSEQ multiplex PCR assay. A mixture of 60 forward primers for TCR Vbeta segments and 13 reverse primers for TCR Jbeta segments was used in the multiplex PCR. Sourced from immuneACCESS, this table was stored by TCRdb with only in-frame sequences that have V and J called. A share of the clones is absent; for the studies checked, an unresolved V gene accounts for under half, and the remainder has no known explanation. The sample table contains 150,000 to 200,000 clones; only one count was recorded for approximately 80% of them. About 1.5% of the sample is taken by the ten largest. Source material: PBMCs. These receptors all come from a man aged 18 to 30 in good health and CMV-seronegative.

This clone was found once. The V call is TRBV30, the J call TRBJ1-2; 8 nucleotides line up with TRBD1. Germline V lookup: CDR1 GTSNPN, CDR2 SVGIG (reference sequence). V dropped 5 bases and J dropped 4; count of bases not matched to a gene: 6. The CDR3 loop spans 13 amino acids. CDR3 DNA: TGTGCCTGGGGGGACGACAGGGGCTATGGCTACACCTTC. Protein sequence: CAWGDDRGYGYTF.

The chain couples TRBV7-3 to TRBJ2-2; 8 bases match TRBD2. This CDR3 is 15 amino acids long. Looked up from germline, CDR1 is SGHTA and CDR2 is FQGTGA. V lost 4 bases to trimming and J lost 4 bases; unmatched junction nucleotides: 5. The CDR3 protein is CASSYAGGGTGELFF. The CDR3, as DNA: TGTGCCAGCAGCTACGCGGGAGGAGGCACCGGGGAGCTGTTTTTT.

The V and J genes are TRBV27 and TRBJ2-7; 7 bases align to TRBD2. This CDR3 region has 15 residues. Germline loops: CDR1 MNHEY, CDR2 SMNVEV (reference sequence). V was pared by 3 bases and J by 7 bases, with 12 bases of the junction left unmatched. Here the CDR3 DNA reads TGTGCCAGCAGTTTCCGGATAGCGGGTCCCGGGGAGCAGTACTTC. This sequence encodes CASSFRIAGPGEQYF.

V gene TRBV6-4 combines with J gene TRBJ2-7; 7 bases are a match to TRBD1. Trimming cost V 6 bases and J 0 bases; bases outside gene matches: 17. This CDR3 is 18 amino acids long. Germline V CDR1 and CDR2: MRHNA, SNTAGT. The CDR3 nucleotides are TGTGCCAGCAGAGCCTGGGACAGCTCCGGCCCGAGCTCCTACGAGCAGTACTTC. It yields the protein CASRAWDSSGPSSYEQYF.

This clone was picked up one time. The chain employs TRBV7-3 and TRBJ2-2; D is undetermined. Germline lookup yields CDR1 SGHTA and CDR2 FQGTGA. This CDR3 region has 14 residues. Trimming removed 0 bases at V and 8 bases at J, with 10 bases between. CDR3 in DNA: TGTGCCAGCAGCTTAACGGCAGAGCGTGGGGAGCTGTTTTTT. Its translation: CASSLTAERGELFF.

The V call is TRBV7-8, the J call TRBJ1-4; perhaps TRBD1 as D (5 bases). Looked up from germline, CDR1 is SGHVS and CDR2 is FQNEAQ. CDR3 length: 15 residues. Trimming shortened V by 4 bases and J by 1 base, and 10 bases separated the two germline ends. CDR3 sequence reads: CASSSLGGTNEKLFF. CDR3 sequence (DNA): TGTGCCAGCAGCTCCCTCGGGGGAACTAATGAAAAACTGTTTTTT.

V and J are TRBV5-1 and TRBJ1-2, with D unresolved. The CDR3 runs 14 residues. Trimming stripped 1 base from V and 8 bases from J, with 15 bases between. Germline lookup yields CDR1 SGHRS and CDR2 YFSETQ. DNA of the CDR3: TGCGCCAGCAGCTTGAATGACCCTCGAGGAGGCTACACCTTC. This sequence encodes CASSLNDPRGGYTF. The variable domain in full, completed from reference TRBV5-1 and TRBJ1-2, reads KAGVTQTPRYLIKTRGQQVTLSCSPISGHRSVSWYQQTPGQGLQFLFEYFSETQRNKGNFPGRFSGRQFSNSRSEMNVSTLELGDSALYLCASSLNDPRGGYTFGSGTRLTVV.

CDR3 region: CASTLDRLMNTEAFF. CDR3 nucleotide sequence: TGTGCCAGCACCCTCGACAGACTCATGAACACTGAAGCTTTCTTT. The gene calls are TRBV28 and TRBJ1-1, with D tentatively TRBD1 (5 bases). The CDR3 has 15 residues. The germline V gene has CDR1 MDHEN and CDR2 SYDVKM. V lost 7 bases, J lost 0 bases, and 15 bases lay in between.

This clone was counted between two and nine times. The V call is TRBV28, the J call TRBJ1-5; 9 nucleotides agree with TRBD1. Germline assignment: CDR1 MDHEN and CDR2 SYDVKM. The length of the CDR3 is 15 residues. Unmatched junction bases numbered 4, after V lost 7 bases and J lost 0 bases. The CDR3 nucleotides read TGTGCCAGCACCAGGACAGGGGTTAGCAATCAGCCCCAGCATTTT. Protein: CASTRTGVSNQPQHF.

This clone was counted once. This chain links TRBV6-1 with TRBJ2-7, with 8 bases lining up with TRBD1. V lost 4 bases to trimming and J lost 3 bases; unmatched junction nucleotides: 17. The CDR3 has 18 amino acids. The germline V gene encodes CDR1 MNHNS and CDR2 SASEGT. The CDR3 reads CASSGRQGTVPKNYEQYF. CDR3 DNA: TGTGCCAGCAGTGGAAGACAGGGGACTGTCCCGAAAAACTACGAGCAGTACTTC.

The chain links TRBV7-3 to TRBJ2-1; possible D gene TRBD2, 6 bases. The CDR3 runs 13 residues. Germline V CDR1 and CDR2: SGHTA, FQGTGA. V was pared by 5 bases and J by 6 bases, with 11 bases between. Here the CDR3 reads CASSTSLGNEQFF. CDR3 sequence (DNA): TGTGCCAGCAGCACTAGCCTCGGCAATGAGCAGTTCTTC.

V gene TRBV28 combines with J gene TRBJ2-7; TRBD1 aligns across 12 bases. This CDR3 is 15 amino acids long. The junction had 9 bases not matched to a gene; V was cut back by 7 bases and J by 5 bases. Germline V gene sequence: CDR1 MDHEN, CDR2 SYDVKM. CDR3 in DNA: TGTGCCAGCATCTCCGGGACAGGGGGCAACCACGAGCAGTACTTC. Translating it yields CASISGTGGNHEQYF.

The V and J genes are TRBV5-1 and TRBJ2-1; D may be TRBD2 (6 bases). The CDR3 consists of 16 residues. V lost 0 bases and J lost 4, with 14 bases in between. Germline CDR1 reads SGHRS; CDR2 reads YFSETQ. In DNA form, the CDR3 reads TGCGCCAGCAGCTTGGCCGGAGCGGGCGGTTACAATGAGCAGTTCTTC. Protein sequence: CASSLAGAGGYNEQFF.

J is TRBJ2-6 and V is TRBV6-1; D might be TRBD1 (6 bases). Germline V gene data show CDR1 as MNHNS and CDR2 as SASEGT. The V end lost 7 bases, the J end lost 1 base, and 8 bases lay between the germline ends. The CDR3 has 14 residues. Here the CDR3 DNA reads TGTGCCAGCATGCAGGGGTCTGGGGCCAACGTCCTGACTTTC. Translating it yields CASMQGSGANVLTF.

The genes are TRBV5-4 and TRBJ2-1, with 8 bases lining up with TRBD1. The V segment lost 4 bases and the J segment 7 bases; nucleotides outside the gene matches: 4. CDR1 SGHNT and CDR2 YYREEE come from the germline V gene (reference sequence). This CDR3 is built from 13 residues. In nucleotides, the CDR3 is TGTGCCAGCAGCATGGACAGGGTGAATGAGCAGTTCTTC. It codes for CASSMDRVNEQFF.

The J gene is TRBJ2-1, the V gene TRBV29-1; the D gene is possibly TRBD2 (5 bases). The CDR3 contains 11 residues. V lost 2 bases and J 8 bases, leaving 7 bases between the germline ends. Germline CDR1 reads SQVTM; CDR2 reads ANQGSEA. The DNA for the CDR3 is TGCAGCGTTGAATCACTAGATGAGCAGTTCTTC. As protein: CSVESLDEQFF.

The rearrangement links TRBV18 to TRBJ1-2; 8 bases are shared with TRBD1. The CDR3 runs to 15 residues. J was trimmed by 4 bases and V by 1 base; bases with no gene match: 5. CDR1 KGHSH and CDR2 LQKENI come from the germline V gene. The DNA of the CDR3 is TGTGCCAGCTCACCACTCTCGACAGGGGTCTATGGCTACACCTTC. This codes for CASSPLSTGVYGYTF.

The V gene is TRBV5-1, the J gene TRBJ1-1, with 7 nucleotides matching TRBD1. The V gene's germline CDR1 is SGHRS and CDR2 YFSETQ. V was clipped by 4 bases and J by 11 bases; unmatched bases: 11. There are 13 residues in the CDR3. The chain's CDR3 is CASSAGTAKGAFF. The CDR3 nucleotides are TGCGCCAGCAGCGCCGGGACAGCTAAAGGGGCTTTCTTT.

The chain joins TRBV5-1 to TRBJ2-3; D not certain. The CDR3 is 17 residues long. CDR1 SGHRS and CDR2 YFSETQ come from the germline V gene. Trimming took off 5 bases at V and 1 base at J, with 20 bases between the two ends. The CDR3 spells CASRPRQILTGTDTQYF. In nucleotides, the CDR3 is TGCGCCAGCAGACCTAGGCAGATCCTAACGGGCACAGATACGCAGTATTTT.

This chain links TRBV28 with TRBJ1-2, with TRBD1 identical over 8 bases. Per germline, CDR1 MDHEN and CDR2 SYDVKM. The V segment lost 6 bases and the J segment 4 bases; nucleotides outside the gene matches: 10. This CDR3 contains 15 residues. The CDR3, as DNA: TGTGCCAGCAGCATGGACAGGGTTGGGACCTATGGCTACACCTTC. Encoded protein: CASSMDRVGTYGYTF.

Concerning this clone itself: This CDR3 is also generated by other DNA sequences in the sample. This rearrangement joins TRBV5-1 to TRBJ1-1; D might be TRBD1 (5 bases). V lost 3 bases to trimming and J lost 4 bases, with 13 bases between them. The CDR3 extends over 14 amino acids. CDR1 is SGHRS and CDR2 is YFSETQ in the germline V gene. The CDR3 spells CASSWGRRGTEAFF. DNA of the CDR3: TGCGCCAGCAGCTGGGGAAGGAGGGGCACTGAAGCTTTCTTT.

The chain recombines TRBV28 with TRBJ2-1; perhaps TRBD2 as D (5 bases). This CDR3 is 12 amino acids long. Germline V gives CDR1 MDHEN, CDR2 SYDVKM. V was shortened by 3 bases and J by 5 bases, with 5 bases between the two germline ends. The CDR3 nucleotides read TGTGCCAGCAGTTTCGGGAACAATGAGCAGTTCTTC. This sequence encodes CASSFGNNEQFF.

V gene TRBV19 combines with J gene TRBJ1-5; a weak D match, TRBD1 (6 bases). Per the germline V gene, CDR1 is LNHDA and CDR2 is SQIVND (reference sequence). The CDR3 loop spans 14 amino acids. Trimming took 6 bases from V and 1 from J, leaving 10 bases between them. CDR3 loop: CASSPQGSNQPQHF. Written as DNA, the CDR3 is TGTGCCAGTAGCCCACAGGGAAGCAATCAGCCCCAGCATTTT.

The chain combines TRBV5-4 with TRBJ2-5; D perhaps matches TRBD1 (5 bases). CDR3 size: 13 residues. The germline V gene encodes CDR1 SGHNT and CDR2 YYREEE (reference sequence). V lost 1 base to trimming and J lost 5 bases, with 9 bases between them. The CDR3 here is CASSLLAGETQYF. As DNA, the CDR3 is TGTGCCAGCAGCTTGCTTGCAGGGGAGACCCAGTACTTC.

The V gene is TRBV6-5, the J gene TRBJ1-2; D is possibly TRBD1 (6 bases). Deletions cut 6 bases from V and 3 bases from J, with 17 bases between. Per the germline V gene, CDR1 is MNHEY and CDR2 is SVGAGI. This CDR3 contains 15 residues. The CDR3 nucleotides are TGTGCCAGCAGGCGCCTCGAACAGGGCCACTATGGCTACACCTTC. Amino acid sequence: CASRRLEQGHYGYTF.

The chain's CDR3 is CASSQGQGTEAFF. The DNA of the CDR3 is TGCGCCAGCAGCCAAGGACAGGGGACTGAAGCTTTCTTT. J is TRBJ1-1 and V is TRBV4-1; 8 bases are shared with TRBD1. CDR3 length: 13 amino acids. The J segment lost 5 bases and the V segment lost 1 base, leaving 0 bases of the junction unmatched. Germline CDR1 is MGHRA and CDR2 is YSYEKL.

The chain combines TRBV4-1 with TRBJ2-3; 11 bases fit TRBD2. This CDR3 comprises 16 residues. V lost 1 base to trimming and J lost 2 bases; unmatched junction nucleotides: 2. Germline V gene data show CDR1 as MGHRA and CDR2 as YSYEKL. CDR3 nucleotides: TGCGCCAGCAGCCAAGGGACTAGCGGGTACACAGATACGCAGTATTTT. This codes for CASSQGTSGYTDTQYF.

This clone was seen once. The CDR3 DNA reads TGTGCCAGCAGTTCGACAGGGAACTATGGCTACACCTTC. This translates into CASSSTGNYGYTF. This rearrangement joins TRBV27 to TRBJ1-2; 7 bases align to TRBD1. This CDR3 has 13 residues. V shed 4 bases, J shed 2 bases, and the junction held 1 base outside the gene matches. Germline-derived CDR1 and CDR2 are MNHEY and SMNVEV (reference sequence).

This clone was detected a few times. J is TRBJ1-1 and V is TRBV2; a weak D match, TRBD1 (6 bases). The CDR3 covers 15 residues. Trimming took 8 bases from V and 5 from J, leaving 21 bases between them. Germline CDR1 reads SNHLY; CDR2 reads FYNNEI. The CDR3 sequence is CASRPGVGARTEAFF. CDR3 DNA: TGTGCCAGCCGCCCTGGGGTGGGGGCGAGAACTGAAGCTTTCTTT.

The chain has TRBV6-5 and TRBJ2-7; no firm D call. There are 12 residues in the CDR3. Germline V gene data show CDR1 as MNHEY and CDR2 as SVGAGI. Deletions cut 5 bases from V and 5 bases from J, with 10 bases between. DNA of the CDR3: TGTGCCAGCAGTGAAGCGCTTCACGAGCAGTACTTC. Protein: CASSEALHEQYF.